The sample holds many counts of the clone carrying this T cell receptor beta chain. Its antigen is unknown. Time point described: persistent/refractory GD, antithyroid drugs over 5 years with positive TRAb. Researchers made the TCR library from RNA that was extracted from PBMCs. It was American Thyroid Association guidelines that determined Graves' disease diagnosis. The sample comes from a study of regulatory T cells in long-lasting Graves disease. Study details: With positive TSH receptor antibodies and over 5 years of antithyroid drugs, Graves' disease was considered persistent.

Study-wide results and caveats: Segments TRBV28, TRBJ1-2 and TRBJ2-5 showed preferential usage in persistent disease. Persistent Graves' patients showed reduced TCR diversity versus newly diagnosed patients.

The germline V gene has CDR1 SQVTM and CDR2 ANQGSEA. The ends were cut back, 5 bases at V and 0 bases at J, with 4 bases in the middle. The CDR3 extends over 11 amino acids. Building the TCR beta libraries relied on iRepertoire HTBI primers, and CDR3 regions underwent Arm-PCR. TCRdb redid the calling of the multiplex PCR reads with MiXCR, one entry per CDR3 protein. This sample has 350,000 to 450,000 distinct CDR3 sequences, with roughly 23% found just once. This receptor was identified in a female donor with Graves disease. V usage is TRBV29-1 and J usage is TRBJ2-5, with D unclear. Sequencing was performed on peripheral blood mononuclear cells (PBMCs), taken when the disease was refractory, from a patient treated with antithyroid drugs. DNA for the CDR3: TGCAGCGTTTATGACCAAGAGACCCAGTACTTC. As protein: CSVYDQETQYF.